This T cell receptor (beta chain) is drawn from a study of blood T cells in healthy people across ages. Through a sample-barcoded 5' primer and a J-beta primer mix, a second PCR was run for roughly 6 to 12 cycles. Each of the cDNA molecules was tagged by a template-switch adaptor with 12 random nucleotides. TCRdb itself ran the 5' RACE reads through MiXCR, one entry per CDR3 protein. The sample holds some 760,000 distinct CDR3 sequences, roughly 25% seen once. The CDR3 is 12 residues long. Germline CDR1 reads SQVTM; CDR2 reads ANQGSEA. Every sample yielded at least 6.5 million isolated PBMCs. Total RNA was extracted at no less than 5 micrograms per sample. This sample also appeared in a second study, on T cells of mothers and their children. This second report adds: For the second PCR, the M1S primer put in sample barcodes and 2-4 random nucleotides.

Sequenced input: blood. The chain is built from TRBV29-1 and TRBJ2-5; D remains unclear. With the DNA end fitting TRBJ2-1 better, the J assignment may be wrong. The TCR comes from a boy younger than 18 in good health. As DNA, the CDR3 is TGCAGCGTTGACGAAAACTACAATGAGCAGTTCTTC. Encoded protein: CSVDENYNEQFF.